The entry that follows covers one T cell receptor beta chain sequence. These data belong to a study of T cell changes during pregnancy in multiple sclerosis. Sequenced by immunoSEQ multiplex PCR; TCRdb stores in-frame clones only, minus some. The top ten clones hold around 1.9% of a sample with under 55,000 clones, roughly 93% of them seen once. CDR3 length: 13 amino acids. Germline V gene lookup returns CDR1 SGHTA and CDR2 FQGNSA. Between the trimmed V and J ends, which lost 5 bases and 2 bases, there was a span of 10 bases. The TCR comes from a female donor with multiple sclerosis, enrolled in a pregnancy study. The chain couples TRBV7-2 to TRBJ2-7; D might be TRBD2 (5 bases). This material consisted of peripheral blood, taken in the second trimester of pregnancy. The CDR3 sequence is CASSPGNTYEQYF. The CDR3 bases are TGTGCCAGCAGCCCCGGGAATACCTACGAGCAGTACTTC.